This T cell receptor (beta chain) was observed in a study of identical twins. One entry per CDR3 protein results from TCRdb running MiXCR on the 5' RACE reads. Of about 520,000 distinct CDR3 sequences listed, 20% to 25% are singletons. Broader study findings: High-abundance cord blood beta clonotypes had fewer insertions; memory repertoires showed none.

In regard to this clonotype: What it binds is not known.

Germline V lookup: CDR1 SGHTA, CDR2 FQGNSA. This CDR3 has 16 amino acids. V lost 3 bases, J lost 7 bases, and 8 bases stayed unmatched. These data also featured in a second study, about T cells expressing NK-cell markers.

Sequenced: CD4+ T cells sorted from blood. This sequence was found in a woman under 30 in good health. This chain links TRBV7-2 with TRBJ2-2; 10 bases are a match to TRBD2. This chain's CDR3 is CASSFRTSGGDGELFF. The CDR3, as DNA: TGTGCCAGCAGCTTTAGGACTAGCGGAGGAGACGGGGAGCTGTTTTTT.